Following are 21 T cell receptor beta chains from one sample sequenced in a study of blood T cells in healthy people across ages. With a J-beta primer mix and a sample-barcoded 5' primer, a second PCR ran about 6 to 11 cycles. TCRdb redid the calling of the 5' RACE reads with MiXCR, one entry per CDR3 protein. The sample lists about 720,000 distinct CDR3 sequences, about 25% occurring once. These data also featured in a second study, about T cells of mothers and their children.

The source material was blood. The receptors were gathered from a boy between 10 and 17 years old in good health.

This chain connects TRBV5-1 to TRBJ2-1; 9 bases are shared with TRBD1. This CDR3 spans 15 amino acids. Germline loops: CDR1 SGHRS, CDR2 YFSETQ. J was trimmed by 6 bases and V by 0 bases; bases with no gene match: 4. CDR3 protein: CASSLDGTGFNEQFF. The CDR3 DNA sequence: TGCGCCAGCAGCTTGGATGGGACAGGGTTCAATGAGCAGTTCTTC.

The chain carries TRBV6-1 and TRBJ2-5; perhaps TRBD2 as D (5 bases). Looked up from germline, CDR1 is MNHNS and CDR2 is SASEGT. This CDR3 has 13 residues. The germline V and J ends were trimmed by 5 bases and 11 bases, with 18 bases remaining between them. CDR3 in amino acids: CASSPYEAWEQYF. The CDR3 region has the DNA TGTGCCAGCAGTCCGTACGAGGCATGGGAGCAGTACTTC.

This clonotype has a count of ten or more. This sequence joins TRBV12-3 or TRBV12-4 and TRBJ2-5, with TRBD2 matching over 7 bases. V shed 5 bases, J shed 3 bases, and the junction held 3 bases outside the gene matches. The CDR3 contains 13 residues. CDR3 bases: TGTGCCAGCAGTATCCTAGCGGAAGAGACCCAGTACTTC. Its translation: CASSILAEETQYF.

The chain joins TRBV6-1 to TRBJ1-4, with D possibly TRBD1 on 5 matching bases. Germline lookup yields CDR1 MNHNS and CDR2 SASEGT. CDR3 length: 16 residues. V was pared by 5 bases and J by 0 bases, with 13 bases between. The CDR3 DNA is TGTGCCAGCAGTACCGGGACGGCTGCAACTAATGAAAAACTGTTTTTT. Its protein is CASSTGTAATNEKLFF.

In its sample, this clonotype was seen a few times. The chain combines TRBV29-1 with TRBJ2-7, with D maybe TRBD2 (6 bases). Germline loops: CDR1 SQVTM, CDR2 ANQGSEA. There are 14 residues in the CDR3. V was cut by 6 bases and J by 4 bases, with 19 bases left in between. CDR3 sequence: CSVAGRSGGYEQYF. Here the CDR3 DNA reads TGCAGCGTCGCCGGGAGAAGCGGAGGGTACGAGCAGTACTTC.

V and J are TRBV7-9 and TRBJ2-5, with TRBD1 matching 8 bases. The germline V gene encodes CDR1 SEHNR and CDR2 FQNEAQ (reference sequence). V gave up 5 bases and J gave up 1 base; unmatched junction bases: 6. This CDR3 contains 15 residues. DNA for the CDR3: TGTGCCAGCAGCAGAGGACAGGGTACCCAAGAGACCCAGTACTTC. This gives the protein CASSRGQGTQETQYF. Using reference TRBV7-9 and TRBJ2-5 for the parts outside the CDR3, the full variable domain is DTGVSQNPRHKITKRGQNVTFRCDPISEHNRLYWYRQTLGQGPEFLTYFQNEAQLEKSRLLSDRFSAERPKGSFSTLEIQRTEQGDSAMYLCASSRGQGTQETQYFGPGTRLLVL.

The chain links TRBV7-9 to TRBJ1-1, with 7 bases aligning to TRBD1. Germline loops: CDR1 SEHNR, CDR2 FQNEAQ (reference sequence). The CDR3 runs to 15 residues. Trimming removed 3 bases from V and 6 bases from J; junction bases left unmatched: 10. This chain's CDR3 is CASSFIIGQVSEAFF. DNA for the CDR3: TGTGCCAGCAGCTTTATTATAGGACAGGTCTCTGAAGCTTTCTTT.

The chain joins TRBV20-1 to TRBJ2-7; 13 positions agree with TRBD2. The CDR3 sequence is 15 residues long. With V trimmed by 4 bases and J by 5 bases, 8 bases remained unmatched. Germline values: CDR1 DFQATT, CDR2 SNEGSKA (reference sequence). The CDR3 loop reads CSATRAGLAGNEQYF. The DNA for the CDR3 is TGCAGTGCTACCCGAGCGGGACTAGCGGGAAACGAGCAGTACTTC.

This clonotype was seen a handful of times. The chain joins TRBV28 to TRBJ2-7; possibly TRBD1 or TRBD2 for D (6 bases each). There are 18 residues in the CDR3. In germline, CDR1 is MDHEN, CDR2 SYDVKM. The V end was cut by 4 bases, the J end by 0 bases, with 22 bases between. CDR3 sequence: CASSSRFGGPLSSYEQYF. In DNA form, the CDR3 reads TGTGCCAGCAGTTCCCGGTTCGGGGGCCCCCTGAGCTCCTACGAGCAGTACTTC.

V is TRBV29-1 and J is TRBJ2-3; 8 bases agree with TRBD2. CDR3 length: 12 amino acids. CDR1 and CDR2 (germline): SQVTM, ANQGSEA. The junction had 4 bases not matched to a gene; V was cut back by 5 bases and J by 6 bases. Here the CDR3 reads CSVTSGHDTQYF. CDR3 DNA sequence: TGCAGCGTTACTAGCGGACACGATACGCAGTATTTT.

V is TRBV6-6 and J is TRBJ1-1; possibly TRBD1 for D (6 bases). With 4 bases removed from V and 0 bases from J, the gap between germline ends came to 12 bases. The germline gives CDR1 MNHNY, CDR2 SVGAGI (reference sequence). The CDR3 runs 15 residues. CDR3 DNA sequence: TGTGCCAGCAGTTCGCCGACAGGAATGAACACTGAAGCTTTCTTT. This sequence encodes CASSSPTGMNTEAFF.

The CDR3 region has the DNA TGTGCCAGCAGTCCCCGGGACGGGGATACGCAGTATTTT. Its translation: CASSPRDGDTQYF. J is TRBJ2-3 and V is TRBV27; D may be TRBD1 or TRBD2 (5 bases each). Germline values: CDR1 MNHEY, CDR2 SMNVEV (reference sequence). The CDR3 runs 13 residues. V lost 5 bases and J lost 6, with 12 bases in between.

V and J are TRBV6-2 or TRBV6-3 and TRBJ2-3, with 9 bases aligning to TRBD1. Germline loops: CDR1 MNHEY, CDR2 SVGEGT. The trim removed 6 bases at V and 4 bases at J, leaving 5 bases unmatched. This CDR3 is built from 14 residues. The CDR3 spells CASRPRTGADTQYF. The CDR3 DNA reads as TGTGCCAGCAGACCTCGGACAGGGGCAGATACGCAGTATTTT.

This clonotype appeared once. This chain links TRBV27 with TRBJ2-5; tentatively, D is TRBD2 (6 bases). V dropped 4 bases and J dropped 5 bases, with 17 bases sitting between them. CDR3 length equals 15 residues. Germline V CDR1 and CDR2: MNHEY, SMNVEV (reference sequence). The DNA for the CDR3 is TGTGCCAGCAGTTCGGACTACCAGGGCCGGGAGACCCAGTACTTC. It is translated as CASSSDYQGRETQYF.

Of note for this clonotype: This may be a read error: a much more frequent sequence differs by one nucleotide. J is TRBJ1-2 and V is TRBV29-1, with D possibly TRBD1 on 5 matching bases. V lost 3 bases, J lost 2 bases, and 7 bases lay in between. There are 12 residues in the CDR3. Germline V gene sequence: CDR1 SQVTM, CDR2 ANQGSEA. CDR3 loop: CSVDGGNYGYTF. CDR3 coding DNA: TGCAGCGTTGATGGGGGGAACTATGGCTACACCTTC. Based on the CDR3 plus reference TRBV29-1 and TRBJ1-2, the full variable domain is SAVISQKPSRDICQRGTSLTIQCQVDSQVTMMFWYRQQPGQSLTLIATANQGSEATYESGFVIDKFPISRPNLTFSTLTVSNMSPEDSSIYLCSVDGGNYGYTFGSGTRLTVV.

Only a few counts were recorded for this clonotype. The chain has TRBV7-9 and TRBJ2-5, with 9 bases fitting TRBD1. Looked up from germline, CDR1 is SEHNR and CDR2 is FQNEAQ (reference sequence). The J segment lost 3 bases and the V segment lost 0 bases, leaving 5 bases of the junction unmatched. The CDR3 sequence is 16 residues long. CDR3 sequence reads: CASSLALGQGKETQYF. For the CDR3, the DNA is TGTGCCAGCAGCTTAGCTTTGGGACAGGGCAAAGAGACCCAGTACTTC.

The rearrangement links TRBV29-1 to TRBJ2-7; D unresolved. V lost 6 bases, J lost 2 bases, and 11 bases lay in between. This CDR3 has 12 amino acids. CDR1 and CDR2 from the germline V gene are SQVTM and ANQGSEA. The CDR3 nucleotides are TGCAGCGTCACGGACGGGCCCTACGAGCAGTACTTC. This sequence encodes CSVTDGPYEQYF.

The CDR3 spells CASLKARTGGSEAFF. In nucleotides, the CDR3 is TGTGCCAGCCTAAAAGCCCGGACAGGAGGCTCCGAAGCTTTCTTT. The chain is built from TRBV6-2 or TRBV6-3 and TRBJ1-1; 7 bases match TRBD1. J lost 8 bases, V lost 8 bases, and 17 bases had no gene match. CDR1 is MNHEY, CDR2 SVGEGT, per germline. The CDR3 sequence is 15 residues long.

In this sample, this clonotype turned up a few times. The CDR3, as DNA: TGCAGCGTCAGAGACAGCTACACTGAAGCTTTCTTT. It is translated as CSVRDSYTEAFF. The chain links TRBV29-1 to TRBJ1-1, with D perhaps TRBD1 (5 bases). The CDR3 consists of 12 residues. The ends were cut back, 6 bases at V and 3 bases at J, with 11 bases in the middle. Germline V gene lookup returns CDR1 SQVTM and CDR2 ANQGSEA.

This clonotype was counted a few times. One end of the junction does not line up with germline, which may come from a read error. V usage is TRBV9 and J usage is TRBJ2-1, with 7 bases identical to TRBD1. The CDR3 has 15 residues. Germline V gene sequence: CDR1 SGDLS, CDR2 YYNGEE. The CDR3 coding sequence is TGTGCCAGCAGCGTATGGGGGACAGATTACAGTGAGCAGTTCTTC. This encodes CASSVWGTDYSEQFF.

This clonotype was observed a few times. This rearrangement joins TRBV7-2 to TRBJ1-5; D may be TRBD1 (5 bases). V lost 4 bases to trimming and J lost 2 bases, with 9 bases between them. CDR1 is SGHTA, CDR2 FQGNSA, per germline. The CDR3 spans 14 residues. In DNA, the CDR3 is TGTGCCAGCAGCTCAGGGATGGGCAATCAGCCCCAGCATTTT. It is translated as CASSSGMGNQPQHF.